This T cell receptor (beta chain) comes out of a study of T cell repertoires in cytomegalovirus infection (dated by TCRdb to the late 2010s). About the study as a whole: Alongside well-studied HLA-B-restricted epitopes, the peptide stimulations were aimed at recently identified HLA-C-restricted CMV epitopes, whose presentation resists viral immunomodulation. The HLA type of each donor mattered for the analysis, because public TCR beta signatures pointed to carriage of CMV infection along with the matching HLA type.

What this sample's treatment or condition label stands for: in vitro stimulation with specific CMV peptide epitopes to enrich CMV-specific T cells. The table lists this clonotype with a few counts. This receptor's antigen is unknown. The sample holds no much larger clone one base away, and base qualities are not on file. The CDR3 measures 15 amino acids from cysteine to phenylalanine. The sequence is cut down to CDR3 DNA, 45 bases in frame from base 1. From the germline V gene (reference sequence), CDR1 is SGHNT and CDR2 is YYREEE. Cut back by 7 bases and 0 bases, the V and J ends lie 14 bases apart. Overall study outcomes, separate from this receptor: Cumulative frequency of public TCR beta family members discriminated carriers of CMV infection plus the relevant HLA type in this cohort and an independent approximately 400-donor cohort. The ex vivo response was dominated by HLA-C-restricted CMV-specific TCR beta clonotypes, which also provided the single most frequent clonotype in two of eight donors.

The instrument given in TCRdb is Illumina HiSeq 1500. TCRdb reanalyzed the raw reads on its own, using fastp at Q25 for trimming and MiXCR for clone calling, and kept in-frame beta chains. Entries are consolidated by CDR3 protein sequence, retaining the most common genes and DNA. The table for this sample lists hundreds of thousands of distinct CDR3 sequences; around 31% of them were counted only once. The ten largest clonotypes hold 15% to 20% of the sample. The sequence links TRBV5-4 to TRBJ2-1; TRBD2 is possibly the D segment (6 matching bases). The sample here was cultured PBMCs, taken from culture after CMV antigen stimulation. This sequence originates from a human donor in good health (CMV status not recorded). Some clones in this sample may be carry-over from other donors' samples. CDR3 loop: CASCRTGSSYNEQFF. The sequenced DNA: TGTGCCAGCTGCCGGACCGGGAGCTCCTACAATGAGCAGTTCTTC.